The rows below give T cell receptor beta chains drawn from one sample of a study of cytomegalovirus exposure and HLA in healthy donors. Data came from immunoSEQ multiplex PCR; TCRdb stores just in-frame clones and leaves some out. The sample contains 150,000 to 200,000 clones, around nine tenths of which appear only once. The sample comprised PBMCs. Receptors originate from a woman in her 30s in good health and CMV-seronegative. The CDR3 runs from the conserved cysteine through the conserved F or W. D genes are given only for firm matches. Not every row has a clone size; where given, it reads once, few, many or a size class.

clone_size	v_call	d_call	j_call	cdr3_aa	cdr3_nt
NA	TRBV6-5	TRBD1	TRBJ2-3	CASTGTGGTDTQYF	TGTGCCAGCACCGGGACAGGGGGGACAGATACGCAGTATTTT
NA	TRBV4-1	TRBD2	TRBJ2-5	CASSVRLAQETQYF	TGCGCCAGCAGCGTTCGACTAGCACAAGAGACCCAGTACTTC
NA	TRBV7-2	TRBD1	TRBJ1-1	CASREQGAGTDAFF	TGTGCCAGCAGGGAACAGGGGGCAGGGACTGACGCTTTCTTT
NA	TRBV6-5	NA	TRBJ2-1	CASSYSTYNEQFF	TGTGCCAGCAGTTACAGCACCTACAATGAGCAGTTCTTC
NA	TRBV7-3	TRBD2	TRBJ2-2	CASSQRTSSPGELFF	TGTGCCAGCAGCCAGAGGACTAGCTCCCCCGGGGAGCTGTTTTTT
NA	TRBV5-1	NA	TRBJ2-6	CASTGLWSSGANVLTF	TGCGCCAGCACGGGTCTTTGGAGCTCTGGGGCCAACGTCCTGACTTTC
few	TRBV2	TRBD2	TRBJ2-3	CASSGGARDTQYF	TGTGCCAGCAGCGGGGGGGCCCGGGATACGCAGTATTTT
NA	TRBV6-1	NA	TRBJ2-1	CASSFVTDNEQFF	TGTGCCAGCAGTTTCGTGACAGACAATGAGCAGTTCTTC
NA	TRBV9	NA	TRBJ1-1	CASSVTVNTEAFF	TGTGCCAGCAGCGTTACAGTGAACACTGAAGCTTTCTTT
few	TRBV19	TRBD2	TRBJ2-1	CASTAGTSGVNEQFF	TGTGCCAGTACCGCGGGAACTAGCGGGGTGAATGAGCAGTTCTTC
NA	TRBV7-8	NA	TRBJ1-2	CASSLDKNYGYTF	TGTGCCAGCAGCCTCGACAAGAACTATGGCTACACCTTC
once	TRBV13	NA	TRBJ1-1	CASSLVGRNTEAFF	TGTGCCAGCAGCTTAGTGGGGCGGAACACTGAAGCTTTCTTT
NA	TRBV29-1	NA	TRBJ1-4	CSVRGRGTYKNEKLFF	TGCAGCGTACGAGGAAGGGGCACCTATAAGAATGAAAAACTGTTTTTT
NA	TRBV6-1	TRBD1	TRBJ1-2	CASSLDRSYGYTF	TGTGCCAGCAGTCTGGACAGGAGCTATGGCTACACCTTC
NA	TRBV5-1	TRBD2	TRBJ2-5	CASSLGGGSGGETQYF	TGCGCCAGCAGCTTGGGGGGCGGGAGTGGTGGAGAGACCCAGTACTTC
NA	TRBV28	NA	TRBJ2-7	CASSLYSSEQYF	TGTGCCAGCAGTTTATATTCGAGCGAGCAGTACTTC
NA	TRBV7-8	TRBD1	TRBJ1-1	CASSFPQGARTEAFF	TGTGCCAGCAGCTTCCCACAGGGGGCTCGCACTGAAGCTTTCTTT
NA	TRBV10-1	TRBD2	TRBJ2-7	CASSENSGSPVREQYF	TGCGCCAGCAGTGAGAATAGCGGGAGCCCGGTTCGGGAGCAGTACTTC
NA	TRBV21-1	NA	TRBJ1-1	CASSMDRGLAFF	TGTGCCAGCAGCATGGACAGGGGGCTAGCTTTCTTT
NA	TRBV5-1	TRBD2	TRBJ2-1	CASSLRLAAYNEQFF	TGCGCCAGCAGCTTGCGACTAGCAGCTTACAATGAGCAGTTCTTC
NA	TRBV21-1	NA	TRBJ1-1	CASSRYKNTEAFF	TGTGCCAGCAGCAGATACAAGAACACTGAAGCTTTCTTT
NA	TRBV4-1	NA	TRBJ2-1	CASSQVGGENEQFF	TGCGCCAGCAGCCAAGTAGGAGGTGAGAATGAGCAGTTCTTC
NA	TRBV5-1	TRBD1	TRBJ2-5	CASSLGTGRGETQYF	TGCGCCAGCAGCTTGGGGACAGGTAGGGGCGAGACCCAGTACTTC
NA	TRBV29-1	NA	TRBJ1-3	CSVEAGAGTIYF	TGCAGCGTTGAAGCAGGGGCTGGCACCATATATTTT
NA	TRBV5-1	NA	TRBJ2-6	CASSLAGSGANVLTF	TGCGCCAGCAGCTTGGCCGGGTCCGGGGCCAACGTCCTGACTTTC
few	TRBV5-1	NA	TRBJ2-1	CASSPSPGYNEQFF	TGCGCCAGCAGCCCATCCCCGGGGTACAATGAGCAGTTCTTC
NA	TRBV28	NA	TRBJ2-1	CASSLTSEQFF	TGTGCCAGCAGTTTAACCAGTGAGCAGTTCTTC
NA	TRBV14	NA	TRBJ1-1	CASSQFGTRNTEAFF	TGTGCCAGCAGCCAATTCGGGACACGGAACACTGAAGCTTTCTTT
once	TRBV7-2	NA	TRBJ1-1	CASSLLVRSTEAFF	TGTGCCAGCAGCTTACTGGTGAGGAGCACTGAAGCTTTCTTT